One sample yielded the 19 T cell receptor beta chains listed below, sequenced in a study of blood T cell repertoires in COVID-19. Assay: immunoSEQ multiplex PCR; the TCRdb copy retains only in-frame clones and omits some. This sample carries some 180,000 clones, approximately 91% of them seen once, and the ten largest clones take almost 5%. The sample consisted of peripheral blood. The receptor source for this set is a man between 18 and 29 years old with COVID-19, enrolled during active disease.

The genes are TRBV14 and TRBJ2-7, with a possible D match to TRBD1 (6 bases). The V end was cut by 4 bases, the J end by 2 bases, with 15 bases between. This CDR3 is 15 amino acids long. Germline-derived CDR1 and CDR2 are SGHDN and FVKESK. The CDR3 protein is CASSPFTGIPYEQYF. The CDR3, as DNA: TGTGCCAGCAGCCCTTTTACAGGGATCCCCTACGAGCAGTACTTC.

The V and J genes are TRBV19 and TRBJ2-1; D might be TRBD1 (6 bases). The CDR3 extends over 15 amino acids. Trimming left V 3 bases short and J 2 bases short, with 11 bases between. From germline, CDR1 is LNHDA and CDR2 SQIVND (reference sequence). The CDR3 here is CASSISGDPYNEQFF. CDR3 sequence (DNA): TGTGCCAGTAGTATCTCAGGGGATCCCTACAATGAGCAGTTCTTC.

This clone is hyperexpanded in the sample. The chain has TRBV28 and TRBJ2-7; tentatively, D is TRBD1 (6 bases). Germline V gene lookup returns CDR1 MDHEN and CDR2 SYDVKM. This CDR3 contains 16 residues. Trimming took off 5 bases at V and 3 bases at J, with 20 bases between the two ends. The CDR3 DNA reads TGTGCCAGCAGTGCCCCCGGGACACGGCTTTACTACGAGCAGTACTTC. Its protein product is CASSAPGTRLYYEQYF.

V gene TRBV28 combines with J gene TRBJ2-3; TRBD1 agrees at 11 bases. Germline assignment: CDR1 MDHEN and CDR2 SYDVKM. There are 16 residues in the CDR3. V gave up 5 bases and J gave up 4 bases; unmatched junction bases: 8. This chain's CDR3 is CASSAGQGARADTQYF. The CDR3 coding sequence is TGTGCCAGCAGTGCCGGACAGGGGGCAAGGGCAGATACGCAGTATTTT.

The chain has TRBV9 and TRBJ2-6; maybe TRBD2 (5 bases). The CDR3 has 16 residues. Germline V CDR1 and CDR2: SGDLS, YYNGEE. Trimming shortened V by 4 bases and J by 2 bases, and 13 bases separated the two germline ends. This CDR3 reads CASSLSARPGANVLTF. The CDR3 nucleotides are TGTGCCAGCAGCCTTAGCGCCCGTCCTGGGGCCAACGTCCTGACTTTC.

The chain is built from TRBV7-9 and TRBJ2-7, with a possible D match to TRBD2 (7 bases). The CDR3 spans 13 residues. Deletions cut 3 bases from V and 5 bases from J, with 11 bases between. Germline assignment: CDR1 SEHNR and CDR2 FQNEAQ (reference sequence). The CDR3 is CASSLGGPDEQYF. DNA for the CDR3: TGTGCCAGCAGCTTGGGGGGGCCGGACGAGCAGTACTTC.

V is TRBV28 and J is TRBJ2-3, with 8 bases lining up with TRBD1. The V gene end was trimmed by 7 bases and the J gene end by 3 bases; junction bases not matched to a gene: 9. The CDR3 is made up of 15 amino acids. Germline-derived CDR1 and CDR2 are MDHEN and SYDVKM. The CDR3 loop is CASNPVGQGTDTQYF. For the CDR3, the DNA is TGTGCCAGCAACCCCGTTGGACAGGGTACAGATACGCAGTATTTT.

The rearrangement links TRBV28 to TRBJ1-2; unclear D gene. From germline, CDR1 is MDHEN and CDR2 SYDVKM. This CDR3 contains 17 residues. V was cut by 5 bases and J by 0 bases, with 19 bases left in between. This CDR3 is CASSEHRRGEANYGYTF. CDR3 bases: TGTGCCAGCAGTGAACATCGACGGGGAGAGGCTAACTATGGCTACACCTTC.

The chain joins TRBV4-1 to TRBJ2-7; possibly TRBD2 for D (6 bases). Per the germline V gene, CDR1 is MGHRA and CDR2 is YSYEKL. V gave up 3 bases and J gave up 0 bases, with 15 bases separating them. The CDR3 is 16 residues long. The chain's CDR3 is CASSQGPWRDSYEQYF. The CDR3 coding sequence is TGCGCCAGCAGCCAGGGCCCCTGGCGGGACTCCTACGAGCAGTACTTC.

This chain connects TRBV4-1 to TRBJ1-2, with 10 bases that match TRBD1. Losses at the gene ends were 4 bases for V and 2 bases for J; bases not matched to a gene: 4. This CDR3 is 15 amino acids long. CDR1 MGHRA and CDR2 YSYEKL come from the germline V gene. The CDR3 region is CASSPGQGINYGYTF. The CDR3 nucleotides read TGCGCCAGCAGCCCGGGACAGGGGATCAACTATGGCTACACCTTC.

The count of this clone is one. This chain links TRBV4-2 with TRBJ1-6, with D possibly matching TRBD1 (5 bases). The V end lost 3 bases, the J end lost 13 bases, and 10 bases lay between the germline ends. The CDR3 has 12 amino acids. CDR1 and CDR2 from the germline V gene are LGHNA and YNFKEQ. In DNA form, the CDR3 reads TGTGCCAGCAGCCATCAAGGGGCCCCCCTCCACTTT. It codes for CASSHQGAPLHF.

This rearrangement joins TRBV7-9 to TRBJ2-7, with D tentatively TRBD2 (5 bases). The CDR3 covers 13 residues. The V and J ends lost 2 bases and 1 base respectively, with 6 bases between them. Germline values: CDR1 SEHNR, CDR2 FQNEAQ (reference sequence). The CDR3 region has the DNA TGTGCCAGCAGCTTACCGGGGTCCTACGAGCAGTACTTC. This sequence encodes CASSLPGSYEQYF. The full variable domain, its missing parts supplied by reference TRBV7-9 and TRBJ2-7, is DTGVSQNPRHKITKRGQNVTFRCDPISEHNRLYWYRQTLGQGPEFLTYFQNEAQLEKSRLLSDRFSAERPKGSFSTLEIQRTEQGDSAMYLCASSLPGSYEQYFGPGTRLTVT.

The chain recombines TRBV29-1 with TRBJ1-2, with TRBD1 identical over 9 bases. Germline CDR1 SQVTM, CDR2 ANQGSEA. The CDR3 consists of 12 residues. V lost 6 bases to trimming and J lost 8 bases; unmatched junction nucleotides: 7. This chain's CDR3 is CSVWDRAKGYTF. The CDR3 DNA reads as TGCAGCGTATGGGACAGGGCGAAAGGCTACACCTTC. Variable domain in full (rest from reference TRBV29-1 and TRBJ1-2): SAVISQKPSRDICQRGTSLTIQCQVDSQVTMMFWYRQQPGQSLTLIATANQGSEATYESGFVIDKFPISRPNLTFSTLTVSNMSPEDSSIYLCSVWDRAKGYTFGSGTRLTVV.

The rearrangement uses TRBV19 and TRBJ2-7; D gene ambiguous. The ends were cut back, 5 bases at V and 5 bases at J, with 22 bases in the middle. The CDR3 length is 16 residues. CDR1 and CDR2 (germline): LNHDA, SQIVND (reference sequence). CDR3 amino acids: CASSSLLSPRSDEQYF. In DNA form, the CDR3 reads TGTGCCAGTAGTTCTCTCCTGTCCCCTCGCAGCGACGAGCAGTACTTC.

The chain combines TRBV6-5 with TRBJ1-1; the D gene is possibly TRBD1 (5 bases). Trimming took off 2 bases at V and 1 base at J, with 14 bases between the two ends. Germline V CDR1 and CDR2: MNHEY, SVGAGI. This CDR3 has 16 amino acids. CDR3 DNA sequence: TGTGCCAGCAGTTACCGAGTCGGTCAGGGGAACACTGAAGCTTTCTTT. Its protein is CASSYRVGQGNTEAFF.

The chain carries TRBV13 and TRBJ2-1; 9 nucleotides align to TRBD2. Germline values: CDR1 PRHDT, CDR2 FYEKMQ (reference sequence). Unmatched junction bases numbered 8, after V lost 1 base and J lost 16 bases. The CDR3 contains 13 residues. The CDR3 sequence is CASSLAVAGAYFF. The CDR3 coding sequence is TGTGCCAGCAGCTTAGCGGTAGCGGGAGCATACTTCTTC.

The V gene is TRBV3-1 (or the pseudogene TRBV3-2), the J gene TRBJ2-1; 14 positions agree with TRBD2. The trim removed 8 bases at V and 7 bases at J, leaving 7 bases unmatched. This CDR3 has 15 residues. Germline V gene data show CDR1 as LGHDT and CDR2 as YNNKEL (reference sequence). Written as DNA, the CDR3 is TGTGCCAGCGCCCTAGGGACTAGCGGGAGTAATGAGCAGTTCTTC. It is translated as CASALGTSGSNEQFF.

The chain carries TRBV5-1 and TRBJ2-7; TRBD1 might be the D (6 bases). Trimming shortened V by 5 bases and J by 4 bases, and 10 bases separated the two germline ends. Germline CDR1 SGHRS, CDR2 YFSETQ. CDR3 length equals 12 residues. CDR3 sequence (DNA): TGCGCCAGCAGGGACAGCGATTACGAGCAGTACTTC. The encoded protein is CASRDSDYEQYF.

The chain joins TRBV13 to TRBJ1-2; 9 positions match TRBD1. Germline V gene sequence: CDR1 PRHDT, CDR2 FYEKMQ (reference sequence). V lost 4 bases to trimming and J lost 6 bases; unmatched junction nucleotides: 3. This CDR3 is built from 13 residues. The CDR3 spells CASSWTGDHGYTF. The CDR3 nucleotides are TGTGCCAGCAGCTGGACAGGGGACCATGGCTACACCTTC.